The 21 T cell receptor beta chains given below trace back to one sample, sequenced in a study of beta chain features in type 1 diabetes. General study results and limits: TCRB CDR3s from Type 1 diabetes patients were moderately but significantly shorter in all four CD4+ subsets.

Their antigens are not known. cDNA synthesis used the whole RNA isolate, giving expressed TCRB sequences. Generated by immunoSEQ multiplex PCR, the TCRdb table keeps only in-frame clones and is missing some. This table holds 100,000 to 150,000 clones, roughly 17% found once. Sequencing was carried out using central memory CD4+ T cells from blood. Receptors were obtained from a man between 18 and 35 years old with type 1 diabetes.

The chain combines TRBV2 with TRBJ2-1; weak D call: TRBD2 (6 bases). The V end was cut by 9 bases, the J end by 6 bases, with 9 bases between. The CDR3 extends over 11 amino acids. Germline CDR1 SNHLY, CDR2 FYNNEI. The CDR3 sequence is CASQRANEQFF. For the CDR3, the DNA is TGTGCCAGTCAGCGGGCCAATGAGCAGTTCTTC.

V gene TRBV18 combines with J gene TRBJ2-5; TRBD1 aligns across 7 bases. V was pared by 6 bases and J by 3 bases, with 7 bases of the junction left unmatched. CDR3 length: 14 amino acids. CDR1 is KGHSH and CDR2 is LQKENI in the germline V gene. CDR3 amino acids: CASSWDSDEETQYF. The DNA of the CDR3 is TGTGCCAGCTCCTGGGACAGCGATGAAGAGACCCAGTACTTC. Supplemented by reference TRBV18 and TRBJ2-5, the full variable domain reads NAGVMQNPRHLVRRRGQEARLRCSPMKGHSHVYWYRQLPEEGLKFMVYLQKENIIDESGMPKERFSAEFPKEGPSILRIQQVVRGDSAAYFCASSWDSDEETQYFGPGTRLLVL.

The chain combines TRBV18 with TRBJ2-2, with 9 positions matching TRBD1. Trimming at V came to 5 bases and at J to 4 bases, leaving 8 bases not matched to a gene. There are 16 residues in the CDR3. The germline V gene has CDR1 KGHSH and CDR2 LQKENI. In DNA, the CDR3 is TGTGCCAGCTCATCGACGGGACAGGGAGGCACCGGGGAGCTGTTTTTT. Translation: CASSSTGQGGTGELFF.

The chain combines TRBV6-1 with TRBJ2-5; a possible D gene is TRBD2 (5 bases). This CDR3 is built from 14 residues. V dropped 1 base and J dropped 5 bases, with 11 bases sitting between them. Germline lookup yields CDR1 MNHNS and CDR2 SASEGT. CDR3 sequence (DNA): TGTGCCAGCAGTGAAGTTGGGAGATCGGAGACCCAGTACTTC. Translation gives CASSEVGRSETQYF.

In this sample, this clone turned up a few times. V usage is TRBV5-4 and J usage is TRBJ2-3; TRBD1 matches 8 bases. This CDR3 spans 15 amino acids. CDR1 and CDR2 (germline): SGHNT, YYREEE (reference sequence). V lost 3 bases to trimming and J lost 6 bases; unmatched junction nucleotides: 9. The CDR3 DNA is TGTGCCAGCAGCTCCCCGACAGGGGCCACGGATACGCAGTATTTT. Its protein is CASSSPTGATDTQYF.

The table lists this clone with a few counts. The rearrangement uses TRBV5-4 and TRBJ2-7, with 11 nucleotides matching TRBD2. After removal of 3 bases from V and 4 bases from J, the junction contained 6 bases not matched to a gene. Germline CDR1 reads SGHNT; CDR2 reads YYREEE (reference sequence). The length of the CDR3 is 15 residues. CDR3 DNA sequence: TGTGCCAGCAGCTATAAGACTAGCGGGAAGTACGAGCAGTACTTC. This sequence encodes CASSYKTSGKYEQYF.

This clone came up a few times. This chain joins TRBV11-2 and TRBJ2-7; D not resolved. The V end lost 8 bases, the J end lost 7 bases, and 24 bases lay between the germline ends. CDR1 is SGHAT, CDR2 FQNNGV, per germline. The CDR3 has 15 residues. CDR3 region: CASATFRGPLREQYF. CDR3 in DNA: TGTGCCAGCGCGACTTTTAGAGGCCCCCTGAGGGAGCAGTACTTC.

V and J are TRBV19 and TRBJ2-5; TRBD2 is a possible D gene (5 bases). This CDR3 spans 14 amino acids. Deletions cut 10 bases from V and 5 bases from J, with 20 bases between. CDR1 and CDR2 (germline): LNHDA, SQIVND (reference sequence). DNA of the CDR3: TGTGCCACCTCTGCTAGGTCCGGCGGGGAGACCCAGTACTTC. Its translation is CATSARSGGETQYF.

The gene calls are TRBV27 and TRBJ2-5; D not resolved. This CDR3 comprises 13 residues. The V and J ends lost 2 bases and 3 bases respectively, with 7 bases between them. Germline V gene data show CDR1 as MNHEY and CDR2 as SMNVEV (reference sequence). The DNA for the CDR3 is TGTGCCAGCAGTTTACTGGAAAAAGAGACCCAGTACTTC. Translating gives CASSLLEKETQYF.

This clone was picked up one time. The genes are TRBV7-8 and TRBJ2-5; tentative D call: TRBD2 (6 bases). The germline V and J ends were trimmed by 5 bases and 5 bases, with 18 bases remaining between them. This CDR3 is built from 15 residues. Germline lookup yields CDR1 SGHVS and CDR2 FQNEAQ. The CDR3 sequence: CASSLRTGVTETQYF. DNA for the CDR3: TGTGCCAGCAGCCTACGTACGGGGGTCACGGAGACCCAGTACTTC. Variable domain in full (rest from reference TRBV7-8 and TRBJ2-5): GAGVSQSPRYKVAKRGQDVALRCDPISGHVSLFWYQQALGQGPEFLTYFQNEAQLDKSGLPSDRFFAERPEGSVSTLKIQRTQQEDSAVYLCASSLRTGVTETQYFGPGTRLLVL.

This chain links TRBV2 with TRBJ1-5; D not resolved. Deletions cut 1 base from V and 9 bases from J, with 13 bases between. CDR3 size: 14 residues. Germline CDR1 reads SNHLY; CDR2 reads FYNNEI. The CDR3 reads CASSEVAEIPPQHF. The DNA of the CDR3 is TGTGCCAGCAGTGAAGTAGCCGAAATCCCGCCCCAGCATTTT.

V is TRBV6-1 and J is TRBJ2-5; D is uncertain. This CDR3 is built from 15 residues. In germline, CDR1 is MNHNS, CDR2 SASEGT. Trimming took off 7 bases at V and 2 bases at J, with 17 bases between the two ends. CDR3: CASNPPNSWQETQYF. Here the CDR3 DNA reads TGTGCCAGCAACCCGCCAAACTCCTGGCAAGAGACCCAGTACTTC.

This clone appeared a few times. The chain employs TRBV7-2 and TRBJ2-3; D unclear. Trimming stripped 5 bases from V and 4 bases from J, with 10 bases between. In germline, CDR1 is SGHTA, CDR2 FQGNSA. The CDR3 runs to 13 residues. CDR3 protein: CASSANTADTQYF. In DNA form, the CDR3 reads TGTGCCAGCAGCGCGAATACAGCAGATACGCAGTATTTT. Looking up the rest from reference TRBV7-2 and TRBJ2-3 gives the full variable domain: GAGVSQSPSNKVTEKGKDVELRCDPISGHTALYWYRQSLGQGLEFLIYFQGNSAPDKSGLPSDRFSAERTGGSVSTLTIQRTQQEDSAVYLCASSANTADTQYFGPGTRLTVL.

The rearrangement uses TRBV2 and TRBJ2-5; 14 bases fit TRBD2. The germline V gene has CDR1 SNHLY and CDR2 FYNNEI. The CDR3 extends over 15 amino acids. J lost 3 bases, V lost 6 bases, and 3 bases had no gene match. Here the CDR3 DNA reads TGTGCCAGCAGCGGGACTAGCGGGAGTAAAGAGACCCAGTACTTC. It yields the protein CASSGTSGSKETQYF. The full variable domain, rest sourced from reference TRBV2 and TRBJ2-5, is EPEVTQTPSHQVTQMGQEVILRCVPISNHLYFYWYRQILGQKVEFLVSFYNNEISEKSEIFDDQFSVERPDGSNFTLKIRSTKLEDSAMYFCASSGTSGSKETQYFGPGTRLLVL.

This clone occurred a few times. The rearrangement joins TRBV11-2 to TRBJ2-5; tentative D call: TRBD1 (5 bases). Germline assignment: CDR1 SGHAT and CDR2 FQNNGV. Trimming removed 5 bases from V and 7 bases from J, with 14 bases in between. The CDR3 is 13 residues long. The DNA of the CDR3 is TGTGCCAGCAGCCCCCCAGGGTTAGGGACCCAGTACTTC. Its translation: CASSPPGLGTQYF. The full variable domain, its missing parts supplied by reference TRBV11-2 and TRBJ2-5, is EAGVAQSPRYKIIEKRQSVAFWCNPISGHATLYWYQQILGQGPKLLIQFQNNGVVDDSQLPKDRFSAERLKGVDSTLKIQPAKLEDSAVYLCASSPPGLGTQYFGPGTRLLVL.

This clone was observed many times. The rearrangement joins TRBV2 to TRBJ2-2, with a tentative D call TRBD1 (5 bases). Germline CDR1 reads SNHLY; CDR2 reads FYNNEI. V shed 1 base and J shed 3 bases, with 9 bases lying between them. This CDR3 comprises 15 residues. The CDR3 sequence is CASSEEFRDTGELFF. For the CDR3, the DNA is TGTGCCAGCAGTGAAGAATTCAGGGACACCGGGGAGCTGTTTTTT. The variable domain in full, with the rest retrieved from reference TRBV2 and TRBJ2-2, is EPEVTQTPSHQVTQMGQEVILRCVPISNHLYFYWYRQILGQKVEFLVSFYNNEISEKSEIFDDQFSVERPDGSNFTLKIRSTKLEDSAMYFCASSEEFRDTGELFFGEGSRLTVL.

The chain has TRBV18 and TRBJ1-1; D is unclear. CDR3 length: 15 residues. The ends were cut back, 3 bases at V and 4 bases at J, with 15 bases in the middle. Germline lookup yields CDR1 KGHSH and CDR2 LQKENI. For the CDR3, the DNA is TGTGCCAGCTCACCTCGCGAAACGTCCGGCACTGAAGCTTTCTTT. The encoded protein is CASSPRETSGTEAFF.

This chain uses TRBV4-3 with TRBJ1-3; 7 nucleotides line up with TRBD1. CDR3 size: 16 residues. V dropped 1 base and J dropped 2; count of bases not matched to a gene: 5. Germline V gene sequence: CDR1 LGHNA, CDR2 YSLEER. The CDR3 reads CASSQGPQGTGNTIYF. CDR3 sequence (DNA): TGCGCCAGCAGCCAAGGCCCACAGGGGACTGGAAACACCATATATTTT.

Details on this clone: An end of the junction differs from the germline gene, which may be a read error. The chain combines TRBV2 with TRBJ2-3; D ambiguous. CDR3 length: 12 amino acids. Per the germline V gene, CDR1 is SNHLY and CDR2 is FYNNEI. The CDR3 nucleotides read TGTGCCAGCAGAGAAGAGACAGATACGCAGTATTTT. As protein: CASREETDTQYF.

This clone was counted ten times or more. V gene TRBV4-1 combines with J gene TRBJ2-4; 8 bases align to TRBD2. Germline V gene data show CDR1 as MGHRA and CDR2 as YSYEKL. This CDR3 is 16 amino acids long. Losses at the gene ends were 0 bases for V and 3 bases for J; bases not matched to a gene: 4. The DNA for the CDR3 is TGCGCCAGCAGCCAAGAGGGCGGGAGGTACAAAAACATTCAGTACTTC. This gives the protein CASSQEGGRYKNIQYF.

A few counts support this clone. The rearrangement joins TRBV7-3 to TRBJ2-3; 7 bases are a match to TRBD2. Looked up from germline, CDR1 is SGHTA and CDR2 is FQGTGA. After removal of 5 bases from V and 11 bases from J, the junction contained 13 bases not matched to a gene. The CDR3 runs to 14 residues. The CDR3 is CASSQTGGLPMQYF. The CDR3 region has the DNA TGTGCCAGCAGCCAGACGGGGGGACTTCCAATGCAGTATTTT.